This TCR beta chain was captured by sequencing in a study of blood T cell repertoires in COVID-19. With 7 bases removed from V and 2 bases from J, the gap between germline ends came to 10 bases. CDR3 length: 12 residues. Germline V CDR1 and CDR2: SQVTM, ANQGSEA. Measured with immunoSEQ multiplex PCR; TCRdb has only the in-frame clones, and not every one. The data hold 250,000 to 400,000 clones, with around 89% observed a single time. Specimen: peripheral blood. The TCR originated in a woman aged 25 to 39 with COVID-19, enrolled during active disease. V and J are TRBV29-1 and TRBJ2-3, with D possibly matching TRBD1 (6 bases). CDR3 bases: TGCAGCGCCCGACAGGACACAGATACGCAGTATTTT. It yields the protein CSARQDTDTQYF.